This entry concerns a single T cell receptor beta chain. Its specificity is unknown. These data come from a study of regulatory and conventional T cells in RAG deficiency. Conventional CD4+ T cells were sorted from blood as CD25-low CD127-high cells. This CDR3 region has 11 residues. Trimming pared 0 bases from V and 10 bases from J, leaving 4 bases between. The germline gives CDR1 LGHNT, CDR2 FRNRAP. The assay was immunoSEQ multiplex PCR, and TCRdb's table has in-frame clones only and misses some. Among approximately 35,000 clones listed, about 78% were seen once. Findings and limits, study-wide: Treg unique TCR beta sequences were approximately 100-fold fewer in Omenn syndrome and CID/AS patients than controls.

The same sample was also studied in work on regulatory T cells. In that study: The PCR used 52 TRBV and 13 TRBJ primers.

This clonotype was obtained from a human donor in good health. Sequencing was carried out using CD4+ effector T cells sorted from blood. The chain has TRBV12-5 and TRBJ2-1, with D hard to call. DNA for the CDR3: TGTGCTAGTGGTTTGGTAAAGGAGCAGTTCTTC. It translates to CASGLVKEQFF.